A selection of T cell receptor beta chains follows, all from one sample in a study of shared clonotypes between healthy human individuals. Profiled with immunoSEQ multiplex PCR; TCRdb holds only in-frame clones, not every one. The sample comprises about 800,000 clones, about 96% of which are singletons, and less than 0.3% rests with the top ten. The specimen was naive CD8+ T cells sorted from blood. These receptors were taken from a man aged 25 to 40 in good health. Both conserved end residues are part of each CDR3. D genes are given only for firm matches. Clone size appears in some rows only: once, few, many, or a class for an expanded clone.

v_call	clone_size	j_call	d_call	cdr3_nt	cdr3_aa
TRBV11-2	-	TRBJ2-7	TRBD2	TGTGCCAGCAGTGGGCTAGCGGGGTACGAGCAGTACTTC	CASSGLAGYEQYF
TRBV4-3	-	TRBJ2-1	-	TGCGCCAGCAGCCAAGAGTCAGGCGGCGGCTCCTACAATGAGCAGTTCTTC	CASSQESGGGSYNEQFF
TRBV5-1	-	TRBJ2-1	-	TGCGCCAGCAGCTTGGAACAGTCCTTTTCGAATGAGCAGTTCTTC	CASSLEQSFSNEQFF
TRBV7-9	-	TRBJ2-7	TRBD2	TGTGCCACCAATCCTTGGCGGGAGGGGGACGAGCAGTACTTC	CATNPWREGDEQYF
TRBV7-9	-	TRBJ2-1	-	TGTGCCAGCAGCCCCCCCCGGGCAACCCTATACAATGAGCAGTTCTTC	CASSPPRATLYNEQFF
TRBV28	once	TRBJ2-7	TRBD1	TGTGCCAACCGGGGACAGTCGTACGAGCAGTACTTC	CANRGQSYEQYF
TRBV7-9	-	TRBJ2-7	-	TGTGCCAGCAGCCCTCCCGAGGGGGGAGGAACCTACGAGCAGTACTTC	CASSPPEGGGTYEQYF
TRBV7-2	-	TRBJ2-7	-	TGTGCCAGCAGCTTACCGACTTTTGCCTTCGGCGAGCAGTACTTC	CASSLPTFAFGEQYF
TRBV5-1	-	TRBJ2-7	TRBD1	TGCGCCAGCAGCTTGGATTACAGGGGGCCTCGGTACGAGCAGTACTTC	CASSLDYRGPRYEQYF
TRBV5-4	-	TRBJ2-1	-	TGTGCCAGCAGACAAGACAATAGGATTCTGTTCTTC	CASRQDNRILFF
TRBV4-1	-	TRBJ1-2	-	TGCGCCAGCAGCCAAGATCTCGGTGCAGATGGCTACACCTTC	CASSQDLGADGYTF
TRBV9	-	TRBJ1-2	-	TGTGCCAGCAGCGTAGGTGGGGGCGTCCACTATGGCTACACCTTC	CASSVGGGVHYGYTF
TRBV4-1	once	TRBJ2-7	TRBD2	TGCGCCAGCAGCCAACTGACTAGCGGGATTGACGAGCAGTACTTC	CASSQLTSGIDEQYF
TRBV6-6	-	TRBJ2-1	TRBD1	TGTGCCAGCAGTTACTCGGCGGACAGGGTAATCCCTGAGCAGTTCTTC	CASSYSADRVIPEQFF
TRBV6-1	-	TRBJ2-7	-	TGTGCCAGCAGCGTGAGTTCTTACTTTGAGCAGTACTTC	CASSVSSYFEQYF
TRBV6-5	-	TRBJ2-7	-	TGTGCCAGCAGGATAATGGGGGGGCTAGGTGAGCAGTACTTC	CASRIMGGLGEQYF
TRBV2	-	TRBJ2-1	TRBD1	TGTGCCAGCAGTGGCCAAGAATGGGACAGGGTTTACAATGAGCAGTTCTTC	CASSGQEWDRVYNEQFF
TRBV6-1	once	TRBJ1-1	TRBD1	TGTGCCAGCAGTGGGACAGGGGACCCTGAAGCTTTCTTT	CASSGTGDPEAFF
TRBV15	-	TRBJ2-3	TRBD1	TGTGCCACCAGCCGAGAAGGGACAGATGAAGATACGCAGTATTTT	CATSREGTDEDTQYF
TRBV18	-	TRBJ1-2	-	TGTGCCAGCTCACCACCCACAGGGAACTATGGCTACACCTTC	CASSPPTGNYGYTF
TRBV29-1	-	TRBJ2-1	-	TGCAGCGTGGCGGATATAGACTCCACACTTTACAATGAGCAGTTCTTC	CSVADIDSTLYNEQFF
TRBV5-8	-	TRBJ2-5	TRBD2	TGTGCCAGCAGCTCCGGGACTAGCGGAGGAGAGACCCAGTACTTC	CASSSGTSGGETQYF
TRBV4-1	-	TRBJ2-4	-	TGCGCCAGCAGCCAAGATCGGGAAAACATTCAGTACTTC	CASSQDRENIQYF
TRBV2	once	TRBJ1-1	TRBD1	TGTGCCAGCACTCTCGGGACAGGGCTTCTGAACACTGAAGCTTTCTTT	CASTLGTGLLNTEAFF
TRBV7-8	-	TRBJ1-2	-	TGTGCCAGCAGCTTAGAAGCCGCCTGGGAAGGCTACACCTTC	CASSLEAAWEGYTF
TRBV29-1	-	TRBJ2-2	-	TGCAGCGTTGCTACAGGGACGGAGCTGTTTTTT	CSVATGTELFF
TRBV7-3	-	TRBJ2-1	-	TGTGCCAGCAGTCCTCCGGGGAACAATGAGCAGTTCTTC	CASSPPGNNEQFF
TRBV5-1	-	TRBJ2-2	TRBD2	TGCGCCACCCGAAGGCGGGAGGGGGCCGGGGAGCTGTTTTTT	CATRRREGAGELFF
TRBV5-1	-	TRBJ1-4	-	TGCGCCAGCAGCCCCAAGGACCGCGGTAATGAAAAACTGTTTTTT	CASSPKDRGNEKLFF
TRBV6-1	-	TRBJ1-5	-	TGTGCCAGCAGTGAATCCCCCGGTGACCTTGGCCTTAGCAATCAGCCCCAGCATTTT	CASSESPGDLGLSNQPQHF
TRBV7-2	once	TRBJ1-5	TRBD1	TGTGCCAGCAGCCCAGGGACAGTAAGCAATCAGCCCCAGCATTTT	CASSPGTVSNQPQHF
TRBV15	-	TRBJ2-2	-	TGTGCCACCAGCGGAGACAAGCCCGGGGAGCTGTTTTTT	CATSGDKPGELFF
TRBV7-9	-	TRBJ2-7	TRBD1	TGTGCCAGCAGCTTATTGGACAGGCATCACGAGCAGTACTTC	CASSLLDRHHEQYF
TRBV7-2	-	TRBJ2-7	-	TGTGCCAGCAGCTTAGGGGTCTACGAGCAGTACTTC	CASSLGVYEQYF
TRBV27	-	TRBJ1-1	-	TGTGCCAGCAGATATAAGGGAGGCGGTGAAGCTTTCTTT	CASRYKGGGEAFF
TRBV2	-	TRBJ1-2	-	TGTGCCAGCAACGGGGGCGTCAATGGCTACACCTTC	CASNGGVNGYTF
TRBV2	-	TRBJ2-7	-	TGTGCCAGCATTGGGGCCATGGACGAGCAGTACTTC	CASIGAMDEQYF
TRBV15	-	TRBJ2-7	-	TGTGCCACCAGCATGTTAGGGCAGGGAGCCTACGAGCAGTACTTC	CATSMLGQGAYEQYF
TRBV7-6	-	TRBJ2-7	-	TGTGCCAGCAGCCCCAGCGCAGGGTACTACGAGCAGTACTTC	CASSPSAGYYEQYF
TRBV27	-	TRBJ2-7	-	TGTGCCAGCAGTTTCAACCCGTATTACGAGCAGTACTTC	CASSFNPYYEQYF